This T cell receptor beta chain was documented in a study of CD8+ T cells in alopecia areata. cDNA prepared by RNA extraction and subsequent reverse transcription served as the template for sequencing. The assay was immunoSEQ multiplex PCR, and TCRdb's table has in-frame clones only and misses some. The sample consists of 30,000 to 40,000 clones, 45% to 65% of them appearing once. This clone was counted between two and nine times. The germline V gene has CDR1 SGHTA and CDR2 FQGNSA. The CDR3 extends over 13 amino acids. Sorting of CD4+ cells into CD25+CD127- cells was performed for a handful of patients. The sorting of PBMCs gave CD4+ and CD8+ T cells.

The receptor was derived from a human donor with alopecia areata. Sequencing was performed on CD4+ Tregs sorted from blood. The J gene is TRBJ2-5, the V gene TRBV7-2; no reliable D call. The J call may not be correct, given that the DNA end is closer to TRBJ2-7. Here the CDR3 DNA reads TGTGCCAGCAGCACCAGTAATTCCTACGAGCAGTACTTC. Protein: CASSTSNSYEQYF.